Listed here are 21 T cell receptor beta chains from one sample, sequenced in a study of blood T cell repertoires in COVID-19. The table came from immunoSEQ multiplex PCR; TCRdb's copy has only in-frame clones and leaves some out. The table shows 120,000 to 150,000 clones, with approximately 88% occurring only once. Sample: peripheral blood. The receptor set was obtained from a woman aged 50 to 60 with acute or convalescent COVID-19.

The J gene is TRBJ2-3, the V gene TRBV5-1; 11 bases line up with TRBD2. The J segment lost 1 base and the V segment lost 2 bases, leaving 0 bases of the junction unmatched. Germline loops: CDR1 SGHRS, CDR2 YFSETQ. This CDR3 is 15 amino acids long. For the CDR3, the DNA is TGCGCCAGCAGCTTACTAGCGGGGGGCACAGATACGCAGTATTTT. Translating it yields CASSLLAGGTDTQYF.

The V gene is TRBV28, the J gene TRBJ2-7; TRBD1 matches 7 bases. The germline gives CDR1 MDHEN, CDR2 SYDVKM. V dropped 4 bases and J dropped 2; count of bases not matched to a gene: 8. This CDR3 is built from 15 residues. The CDR3 loop reads CASSYADRVPYEQYF. The DNA for the CDR3 is TGTGCCAGCAGTTATGCTGACAGGGTCCCCTACGAGCAGTACTTC. Supplemented by reference TRBV28 and TRBJ2-7, the full variable domain reads DVKVTQSSRYLVKRTGEKVFLECVQDMDHENMFWYRQDPGLGLRLIYFSYDVKMKEKGDIPEGYSVSREKKERFSLILESASTNQTSMYLCASSYADRVPYEQYFGPGTRLTVT.

The chain uses TRBV29-1 and TRBJ2-1, with a tentative D call TRBD2 (6 bases). Trimming stripped 2 bases from V and 5 bases from J, with 22 bases between. The CDR3 is 17 amino acids. Germline-derived CDR1 and CDR2 are SQVTM and ANQGSEA. The CDR3 DNA follows: TGCAGCGTTGAAAGGGACTCAGGTTCTTTTTTGGACAATGAGCAGTTCTTC. Protein: CSVERDSGSFLDNEQFF.

This clone was counted a single time. V gene TRBV5-1 combines with J gene TRBJ2-7; a possible D gene is TRBD1 (6 bases). This CDR3 spans 15 amino acids. CDR1 SGHRS and CDR2 YFSETQ come from the germline V gene. With 2 bases removed from V and 7 bases from J, the gap between germline ends came to 19 bases. The CDR3 sequence is CASSFGATGSYEQYF. In DNA, the CDR3 is TGCGCCAGCAGCTTTGGGGCTACAGGGTCGTATGAGCAGTACTTC.

This clone has more than one count but fewer than ten. The chain is built from TRBV19 and TRBJ2-4; TRBD1 might be the D (6 bases). Trimming pared 1 base from V and 6 bases from J, leaving 10 bases between. The germline gives CDR1 LNHDA, CDR2 SQIVND (reference sequence). The CDR3 is made up of 14 amino acids. The CDR3 nucleotides are TGTGCCAGTAGTATAGTAACAGGGAGAAACATTCAGTACTTC. It is translated as CASSIVTGRNIQYF.

The chain links TRBV4-1 to TRBJ2-7; D is undetermined. Germline assignment: CDR1 MGHRA and CDR2 YSYEKL. This CDR3 has 12 residues. Trimming left V 0 bases short and J 5 bases short, with 5 bases between. CDR3 in DNA: TGCGCCAGCAGCCAAGATCCAAACGAGCAGTACTTC. Translation gives CASSQDPNEQYF.

This chain joins TRBV23-1 and TRBJ2-1; 16 nucleotides agree with TRBD2. TRBV23-1 is classed as an ORF, of uncertain function. The CDR3 is 18 residues long. V lost 3 bases to trimming and J lost 6 bases; unmatched junction nucleotides: 8. CDR3 DNA sequence: TGCGCCAGCAGTCAGGGACTAGCGGGGGGGCCAATCATCAATGAGCAGTTCTTC. Amino acids: CASSQGLAGGPIINEQFF.

The J gene is TRBJ2-3, the V gene TRBV7-3; 8 bases agree with TRBD2. Trimming removed 5 bases from V and 4 bases from J; junction bases left unmatched: 14. Germline V gene lookup returns CDR1 SGHTA and CDR2 FQGTGA. The CDR3 has 17 residues. Written as DNA, the CDR3 is TGTGCCAGCAGCCCCTTCCCCGGGGGCGGGGGGCCAGATACGCAGTATTTT. As protein: CASSPFPGGGGPDTQYF.

The genes are TRBV19 and TRBJ2-7, with 10 bases lining up with TRBD1. V gave up 4 bases and J gave up 4 bases; unmatched junction bases: 7. The CDR3 consists of 15 residues. Looked up from germline, CDR1 is LNHDA and CDR2 is SQIVND (reference sequence). CDR3 in DNA: TGTGCCAGTAGTAGGCCGGGACAGGGGCGGTACGAGCAGTACTTC. As protein: CASSRPGQGRYEQYF.

DNA of the CDR3: TGTGCCACCAGTGATTCGAGCGGGGGCTCCTACAATGAGCAGTTCTTC. This gives the protein CATSDSSGGSYNEQFF. The rearrangement links TRBV24-1 to TRBJ2-1, with 8 bases fitting TRBD2. This CDR3 spans 16 amino acids. Losses at the gene ends were 2 bases for V and 0 bases for J; bases not matched to a gene: 2. Germline CDR1 KGHDR, CDR2 SFDVKD.

This sequence joins TRBV9 and TRBJ2-3; 9 nucleotides align to TRBD2. Unmatched junction bases numbered 6, after V lost 3 bases and J lost 1 base. The germline gives CDR1 SGDLS, CDR2 YYNGEE. CDR3 length: 16 amino acids. The CDR3, as DNA: TGTGCCAGCAGCGGCTACTTAGCGGGGGGCACAGATACGCAGTATTTT. Amino acid sequence: CASSGYLAGGTDTQYF.

This clone occurred once. The rearrangement joins TRBV7-9 to TRBJ1-6; perhaps TRBD1 as D (6 bases). From germline, CDR1 is SEHNR and CDR2 FQNEAQ (reference sequence). The CDR3 loop spans 15 amino acids. V was cut by 1 base and J by 10 bases, with 14 bases left in between. The CDR3: CASSLETGLGSPLHF. As DNA, the CDR3 is TGTGCCAGCAGCTTAGAAACAGGGCTCGGATCACCCCTCCACTTT.

The J gene is TRBJ1-2, the V gene TRBV5-5; a possible D gene is TRBD1 (6 bases). CDR3 length equals 14 residues. Trimming left V 5 bases short and J 4 bases short, with 15 bases between. The germline gives CDR1 SGHKS, CDR2 YYEKEE (reference sequence). In DNA form, the CDR3 reads TGTGCCAGCAGTACAGGGATGCAGGCCTATGGCTACACCTTC. Translation gives CASSTGMQAYGYTF.

The V call is TRBV10-3, the J call TRBJ2-2, with TRBD1 as a possible D gene (6 bases). The CDR3 has 14 amino acids. Trimming cost V 4 bases and J 5 bases, with 11 bases left between them. CDR1 ENHRY and CDR2 SYGVKD come from the germline V gene. CDR3 nucleotides: TGTGCCATCAGTGGACAGGTTTCTACCGGGGAGCTGTTTTTT. Translating gives CAISGQVSTGELFF.

The chain combines TRBV9 with TRBJ2-1; tentatively, D is TRBD1 (5 bases). The V end was cut by 0 bases, the J end by 3 bases, with 10 bases between. The CDR3 runs 15 residues. In germline, CDR1 is SGDLS, CDR2 YYNGEE. This chain's CDR3 is CASSVERQSYNEQFF. DNA of the CDR3: TGTGCCAGCAGCGTAGAGAGACAGAGCTACAATGAGCAGTTCTTC.

This clone was counted once. V usage is TRBV5-4 and J usage is TRBJ1-6; possible D gene TRBD1, 6 bases. The CDR3 has 15 residues. Trimming removed 1 base from V and 8 bases from J, with 13 bases in between. Germline V gene sequence: CDR1 SGHNT, CDR2 YYREEE (reference sequence). This CDR3 reads CASSLPGVWDSPLHF. Written as DNA, the CDR3 is TGTGCCAGCAGCTTGCCAGGGGTATGGGATTCACCCCTCCACTTT.

V and J are TRBV10-2 and TRBJ1-1; D unclear. V gave up 2 bases and J gave up 0 bases, with 7 bases separating them. The CDR3 spans 14 residues. Germline-derived CDR1 and CDR2 are WSHSY and SAAADI. CDR3 DNA sequence: TGCGCCAGCAGTGAGATACAGATGAACACTGAAGCTTTCTTT. This translates into CASSEIQMNTEAFF.

The V call is TRBV11-2, the J call TRBJ1-1, with D tentatively TRBD1 (6 bases). Germline-derived CDR1 and CDR2 are SGHAT and FQNNGV. CDR3 length equals 16 residues. V was clipped by 5 bases and J by 5 bases, with 21 bases between them. The CDR3 nucleotides are TGTGCCAGCAGCCCTGCGGGGGGCGCAGGAAGAACTGAAGCTTTCTTT. Translating gives CASSPAGGAGRTEAFF.

The V gene is TRBV12-3 or TRBV12-4, the J gene TRBJ2-1, with 8 nucleotides matching TRBD2. V lost 3 bases to trimming and J lost 8 bases; unmatched junction nucleotides: 3. There are 13 residues in the CDR3. The CDR3 DNA reads TGTGCCAGCAGTTTTCGGGGGGGGCATGAGCAGTTCTTC. Residues: CASSFRGGHEQFF.

The rearrangement joins TRBV9 to TRBJ2-1; TRBD2 matches 8 bases. This CDR3 is 16 amino acids long. V shed 0 bases, J shed 9 bases, and the junction held 11 bases outside the gene matches. Germline values: CDR1 SGDLS, CDR2 YYNGEE. CDR3 protein: CASSVAGTRGRGEQFF. Written as DNA, the CDR3 is TGTGCCAGCAGCGTAGCTGGGACTAGAGGACGTGGTGAGCAGTTCTTC.

This chain connects TRBV27 to TRBJ2-1; TRBD2 matches 11 bases. The CDR3 covers 15 residues. Germline V lookup: CDR1 MNHEY, CDR2 SMNVEV (reference sequence). J was trimmed by 6 bases and V by 10 bases; bases with no gene match: 11. CDR3: CATGTSGRPTNEQFF. The DNA of the CDR3 is TGTGCCACCGGGACTAGCGGCAGGCCGACCAATGAGCAGTTCTTC.